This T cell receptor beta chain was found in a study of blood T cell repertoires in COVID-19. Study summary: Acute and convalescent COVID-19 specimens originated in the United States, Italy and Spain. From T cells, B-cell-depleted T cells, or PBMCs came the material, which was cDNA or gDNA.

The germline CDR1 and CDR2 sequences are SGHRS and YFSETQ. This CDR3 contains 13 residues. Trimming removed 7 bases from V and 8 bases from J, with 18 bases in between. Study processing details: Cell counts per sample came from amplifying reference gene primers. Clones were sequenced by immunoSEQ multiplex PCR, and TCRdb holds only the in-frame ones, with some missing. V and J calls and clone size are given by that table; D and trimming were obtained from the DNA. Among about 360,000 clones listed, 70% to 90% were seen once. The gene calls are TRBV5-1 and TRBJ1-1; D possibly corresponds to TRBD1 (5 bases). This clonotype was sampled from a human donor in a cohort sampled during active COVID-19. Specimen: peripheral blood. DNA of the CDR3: TGCGCCAGCTCGGGGGACCGCCTGGGAGAAGCTTTCTTT. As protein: CASSGDRLGEAFF.